This passage covers 32 T cell receptor beta chains from one sample sequenced in a study of cytomegalovirus exposure and HLA in healthy donors. PCR employed 60 Vbeta and 13 Jbeta primers. TCRdb's table, derived via immunoSEQ multiplex PCR, lists solely in-frame clones and lacks some. In the table there are about 160,000 clones, around 77% of which are singletons. The specimen was PBMCs. Receptors originate from a middle-aged man in good health and CMV-seropositive.

The chain is built from TRBV9 and TRBJ2-7; TRBD1 might be the D (6 bases). The germline gives CDR1 SGDLS, CDR2 YYNGEE. The V end lost 3 bases, the J end lost 1 base, and 17 bases lay between the germline ends. The CDR3 contains 16 residues. DNA for the CDR3: TGTGCCAGCAGCGCCGGACAGTTAGCCCTATCCTACGAGCAGTACTTC. It is translated as CASSAGQLALSYEQYF.

This clone was counted between two and nine times. The chain carries TRBV11-2 and TRBJ2-7, with a possible D match to TRBD1 (6 bases). The ends were cut back, 5 bases at V and 2 bases at J, with 22 bases in the middle. Germline V gene data show CDR1 as SGHAT and CDR2 as FQNNGV. This CDR3 is 17 amino acids long. The CDR3 spells CASSPISRGRRTYEQYF. Written as DNA, the CDR3 is TGTGCCAGCAGCCCTATATCCAGGGGTCGAAGGACCTACGAGCAGTACTTC.

The chain recombines TRBV30 with TRBJ2-1, with 7 positions matching TRBD2. The length of the CDR3 is 13 residues. The J segment lost 5 bases and the V segment lost 2 bases, leaving 3 bases of the junction unmatched. The germline V gene encodes CDR1 GTSNPN and CDR2 SVGIG (reference sequence). Here the CDR3 DNA reads TGTGCCTGGAGTTGGGGGAGGGACAATGAGCAGTTCTTC. It specifies CAWSWGRDNEQFF.

The genes are TRBV25-1 and TRBJ1-2, with D tentatively TRBD1 (5 bases). The CDR3 has 15 amino acids. Trimming stripped 1 base from V and 4 bases from J, with 13 bases between. Germline V CDR1 and CDR2: MGHDK, SYGVNS. The CDR3 here is CASSESVRAAYGYTF. The CDR3 DNA reads TGTGCCAGCAGTGAATCGGTCAGGGCTGCCTATGGCTACACCTTC.

V usage is TRBV28 and J usage is TRBJ1-1; perhaps TRBD1 as D (5 bases). Trimming removed 5 bases at V and 1 base at J, with 17 bases between. Germline CDR1 is MDHEN and CDR2 is SYDVKM. This CDR3 contains 16 residues. CDR3 bases: TGTGCCAGCAGTCAACCCCCGGGTCAGGGGAACACTGAAGCTTTCTTT. Amino acid sequence: CASSQPPGQGNTEAFF.

The CDR3 spells CASSLGPPEQYF. The CDR3 DNA reads as TGTGCCAGCAGCTTAGGGCCACCCGAGCAGTACTTC. This chain links TRBV11-2 with TRBJ2-7; D gene uncertain. The CDR3 has 12 residues. The V and J ends lost 1 base and 6 bases respectively, with 7 bases between them. Germline lookup yields CDR1 SGHAT and CDR2 FQNNGV.

The CDR3 nucleotides read TGCGCCAGCAGCACCCAGGGGTCCCCGAACACTGAAGCTTTCTTT. The encoded protein is CASSTQGSPNTEAFF. The chain combines TRBV5-1 with TRBJ1-1; D may be TRBD1 (6 bases). V lost 4 bases to trimming and J lost 1 base, with 14 bases between them. The germline V gene encodes CDR1 SGHRS and CDR2 YFSETQ. The CDR3 runs 15 residues.

This chain joins TRBV7-8 and TRBJ1-5; TRBD1 matches 9 bases. Germline loops: CDR1 SGHVS, CDR2 FQNEAQ. The CDR3 consists of 16 residues. The J segment lost 4 bases and the V segment lost 4 bases, leaving 8 bases of the junction unmatched. The CDR3 region has the DNA TGTGCCAGCAGCTCCTACAGGGGGCGCGGGAATCAGCCCCAGCATTTT. Protein sequence: CASSSYRGRGNQPQHF.

The chain is built from TRBV4-3 and TRBJ2-6; 8 bases align to TRBD1. The CDR3 is made up of 15 amino acids. Trimming cost V 1 base and J 10 bases; bases outside gene matches: 6. Germline V lookup: CDR1 LGHNA, CDR2 YSLEER. The CDR3 sequence is CASSQVDRAGNVLTF. CDR3 nucleotides: TGCGCCAGCAGCCAAGTGGACAGGGCCGGTAACGTCCTGACTTTC.

The CDR3 is CASSVAEGMGEAFF. CDR3 nucleotides: TGTGCCAGCAGCGTAGCTGAGGGAATGGGTGAAGCTTTCTTT. The J gene is TRBJ1-1, the V gene TRBV9; D uncertain. This CDR3 contains 14 residues. The germline V gene has CDR1 SGDLS and CDR2 YYNGEE. Trimming shortened V by 0 bases and J by 7 bases, and 13 bases separated the two germline ends.

The J gene is TRBJ2-7, the V gene TRBV9, with D possibly being TRBD2 (6 bases). The V gene lost 0 bases and the J gene lost 1 base, with 14 bases spanning the gap. The CDR3 loop spans 16 amino acids. Germline V gene data show CDR1 as SGDLS and CDR2 as YYNGEE. As DNA, the CDR3 is TGTGCCAGCAGCGTAGGGGGAGGCGTAGGATCCTACGAGCAGTACTTC. Encoded protein: CASSVGGGVGSYEQYF.

V usage is TRBV9 and J usage is TRBJ2-3, with D unresolved. CDR1 is SGDLS, CDR2 YYNGEE, per germline. Trimming stripped 4 bases from V and 0 bases from J, with 12 bases between. The CDR3 spans 15 residues. CDR3 sequence: CASSYHSKSTDTQYF. The CDR3 nucleotides are TGTGCCAGCAGCTACCACTCGAAGAGCACAGATACGCAGTATTTT.

The chain couples TRBV15 to TRBJ2-3; 12 nucleotides agree with TRBD2. CDR1 LNHNV and CDR2 YYDKDF come from the germline V gene (reference sequence). This CDR3 spans 19 amino acids. Losses at the gene ends were 3 bases for V and 2 bases for J; bases not matched to a gene: 12. The CDR3 DNA is TGTGCCACCAGCAGTGACTACGGACTAGCGGGGTTACCCACAGATACGCAGTATTTT. Translating gives CATSSDYGLAGLPTDTQYF.

This chain uses TRBV19 with TRBJ2-1; 8 bases line up with TRBD2. The CDR3 contains 16 residues. V lost 5 bases to trimming and J lost 3 bases; unmatched junction nucleotides: 9. Germline CDR1 LNHDA, CDR2 SQIVND (reference sequence). This chain's CDR3 is CASSRVAGGDYNEQFF. The CDR3 bases are TGTGCCAGTAGTCGGGTCGCGGGGGGCGACTACAATGAGCAGTTCTTC.

The chain has TRBV27 and TRBJ2-3; a possible D gene is TRBD2 (5 bases). Germline CDR1 and CDR2: MNHEY and SMNVEV (reference sequence). CDR3 length: 12 amino acids. V gave up 5 bases and J gave up 8 bases, with 11 bases separating them. For the CDR3, the DNA is TGTGCCAGCAGTCCTCCAGGAGGTACGCAGTATTTT. The encoded protein is CASSPPGGTQYF.

This clone was seen only once. As DNA, the CDR3 is TGTGCCACCACCGTTAGGGGGATCGGCACAGATACGCAGTATTTT. Its protein product is CATTVRGIGTDTQYF. The chain recombines TRBV15 with TRBJ2-3; tentative D call: TRBD1 (6 bases). Germline-derived CDR1 and CDR2 are LNHNV and YYDKDF (reference sequence). V lost 7 bases and J lost 1, with 15 bases in between. CDR3 length: 15 amino acids.

This clone showed up just once. The rearrangement links TRBV5-6 to TRBJ2-3; no clear D gene. CDR1 is SGHDT and CDR2 is YYEEEE in the germline V gene. Trimming removed 6 bases from V and 1 base from J, with 12 bases in between. This CDR3 has 14 residues. The CDR3 here is CASTLDWGTDTQYF. The CDR3 nucleotides read TGTGCCAGCACCCTAGATTGGGGCACAGATACGCAGTATTTT.

This clone is a singleton in its sample. This chain connects TRBV5-1 to TRBJ1-2, with 8 positions matching TRBD1. Germline CDR1 SGHRS, CDR2 YFSETQ. CDR3 length: 14 amino acids. V lost 3 bases and J lost 4; bases outside the gene matches: 5. The CDR3 bases are TGCGCCAGCAGCTCAGAGGACAGGGCCTATGGCTACACCTTC. Residues: CASSSEDRAYGYTF.

The chain carries TRBV2 and TRBJ2-3; TRBD2 matches at 11 bases. The CDR3 covers 16 residues. CDR1 and CDR2 from the germline V gene are SNHLY and FYNNEI. J lost 2 bases, V lost 7 bases, and 8 bases had no gene match. For the CDR3, the DNA is TGTGCCAGCATTGGCACTAGCGGGGGTGACACAGATACGCAGTATTTT. It encodes CASIGTSGGDTDTQYF.

The chain employs TRBV27 and TRBJ1-3; D possibly corresponds to TRBD1 (6 bases). The germline V gene has CDR1 MNHEY and CDR2 SMNVEV (reference sequence). This CDR3 contains 15 residues. V was cut by 4 bases and J by 1 base, with 11 bases left in between. The chain's CDR3 is CASSSLGASGNTIYF. CDR3 DNA sequence: TGTGCCAGCAGTTCTTTGGGGGCTTCTGGAAACACCATATATTTT.

The CDR3 sequence is CASRTSGRETQYF. CDR3 DNA: TGTGCCAGCAGGACTAGCGGGCGGGAGACCCAGTACTTC. V and J are TRBV27 and TRBJ2-5, with TRBD2 matching over 10 bases. Looked up from germline, CDR1 is MNHEY and CDR2 is SMNVEV (reference sequence). V trimming: 6 bases; J trimming: 5 bases; junction bases outside the gene matches: 3. CDR3 size: 13 residues.

The rearrangement joins TRBV2 to TRBJ2-7; 7 nucleotides line up with TRBD1. The trim removed 9 bases at V and 0 bases at J, leaving 8 bases unmatched. The germline V gene has CDR1 SNHLY and CDR2 FYNNEI. This CDR3 has 14 residues. The CDR3 here is CASVQDRSSYEQYF. CDR3 sequence (DNA): TGTGCCAGTGTCCAGGACAGGAGCTCCTACGAGCAGTACTTC.

V and J are TRBV11-3 and TRBJ2-7; the D gene is possibly TRBD1 (6 bases). The germline CDR1 and CDR2 sequences are SGHNT and YENEEA. V gave up 5 bases and J gave up 4 bases, with 12 bases separating them. The CDR3 covers 13 residues. The CDR3 DNA sequence: TGTGCCAGCAGCCTACAACAGGGTTACGAGCAGTACTTC. Protein sequence: CASSLQQGYEQYF.

The chain carries TRBV4-3 and TRBJ1-2; the match to TRBD1 covers 10 bases. In germline, CDR1 is LGHNA, CDR2 YSLEER. With V trimmed by 3 bases and J by 7 bases, 8 bases remained unmatched. The CDR3 consists of 15 residues. CDR3 DNA sequence: TGCGCCAGCAGCCAGAACCCCGGGACAGGGGCTGGCTACACCTTC. Encoded protein: CASSQNPGTGAGYTF.

The chain has TRBV5-1 and TRBJ2-1, with 7 bases that match TRBD1. There are 14 residues in the CDR3. Germline V CDR1 and CDR2: SGHRS, YFSETQ. Trimming cost V 3 bases and J 4 bases; bases outside gene matches: 4. The chain's CDR3 is CASSSGTEYNEQFF. CDR3 DNA: TGCGCCAGCAGCTCCGGGACAGAGTACAATGAGCAGTTCTTC. Full variable domain (rest looked up from reference TRBV5-1 and TRBJ2-1): KAGVTQTPRYLIKTRGQQVTLSCSPISGHRSVSWYQQTPGQGLQFLFEYFSETQRNKGNFPGRFSGRQFSNSRSEMNVSTLELGDSALYLCASSSGTEYNEQFFGPGTRLTVL.

This sequence joins TRBV2 and TRBJ1-1; D is possibly TRBD1 (6 bases). The CDR3 spans 14 residues. Germline V CDR1 and CDR2: SNHLY, FYNNEI. Trimming took off 8 bases at V and 4 bases at J, with 17 bases between the two ends. The CDR3 sequence is CASGLEAGVTEAFF. The CDR3 DNA reads as TGTGCCAGCGGACTAGAGGCAGGGGTCACTGAAGCTTTCTTT.

This clone has only a few counts. This chain connects TRBV28 to TRBJ1-5; tentative D call: TRBD1 (5 bases). The germline V gene encodes CDR1 MDHEN and CDR2 SYDVKM. Trimming shortened V by 6 bases and J by 1 base, and 13 bases separated the two germline ends. This CDR3 region has 15 residues. The CDR3 DNA reads as TGTGCCAGCAGAGTATCAGGGATGAGCAATCAGCCCCAGCATTTT. Its protein product is CASRVSGMSNQPQHF.

This rearrangement joins TRBV18 to TRBJ1-4; D may be TRBD1 (6 bases). The CDR3 covers 15 residues. The ends were cut back, 3 bases at V and 7 bases at J, with 15 bases in the middle. In germline, CDR1 is KGHSH, CDR2 LQKENI. CDR3 sequence (DNA): TGTGCCAGCTCACCTATGACAGTCAGGGGTGAAAAACTGTTTTTT. It is translated as CASSPMTVRGEKLFF.

The J gene is TRBJ1-4, the V gene TRBV18; D may be TRBD1 (6 bases). The ends were cut back, 3 bases at V and 4 bases at J, with 21 bases in the middle. The CDR3 totals 18 residues. Germline loops: CDR1 KGHSH, CDR2 LQKENI. The CDR3 is CASSPLRPQGEGNEKLFF. Written as DNA, the CDR3 is TGTGCCAGCTCACCCCTGCGACCACAGGGTGAGGGTAATGAAAAACTGTTTTTT.

This clone was seen a handful of times. The chain carries TRBV9 and TRBJ2-2; 7 bases align to TRBD2. The germline gives CDR1 SGDLS, CDR2 YYNGEE. This CDR3 region has 16 residues. The J segment lost 2 bases and the V segment lost 1 base, leaving 5 bases of the junction unmatched. The CDR3 protein is CASSVMGGFNTGELFF. CDR3 nucleotides: TGTGCCAGCAGCGTAATGGGGGGGTTCAACACCGGGGAGCTGTTTTTT.

The sample holds a few counts of this clone. Distinct nucleotide sequences in the sample also encode this CDR3. The J gene is TRBJ1-1, the V gene TRBV18; D not certain. Germline V gives CDR1 KGHSH, CDR2 LQKENI. This CDR3 region has 13 residues. V lost 3 bases, J lost 1 base, and 6 bases lay in between. The CDR3 protein is CASSPAGNTEAFF. The CDR3 DNA reads TGTGCCAGCTCACCCGCGGGGAACACTGAAGCTTTCTTT.

This clone has just one count. The chain joins TRBV7-2 to TRBJ1-6; TRBD1 might be the D (6 bases). V lost 4 bases to trimming and J lost 10 bases, with 14 bases between them. Germline V CDR1 and CDR2: SGHTA, FQGNSA. CDR3 length equals 14 residues. Here the CDR3 DNA reads TGTGCCAGCAGCTACCAATACAGGGACTCACCCCTCCACTTT. It yields the protein CASSYQYRDSPLHF.